The 7 T cell receptor beta chains below were found in one sample sequenced in a study of shared T cell receptors in the human thymus. Profiled with immunoSEQ multiplex PCR; TCRdb holds only in-frame clones, not every one. The sample holds 700,000 or so clones; around 85% are singletons and the top ten take over 0.008%. The same specimen was also included in a second study, on human thymus T cells.

Sequenced input: thymocytes. Receptors were obtained from a girl under two years old with a congenital heart defect.

This clone turned up a few times. The rearrangement uses TRBV28 and TRBJ2-3; 9 bases are a match to TRBD1. The J segment lost 5 bases and the V segment lost 6 bases, leaving 12 bases of the junction unmatched. Per germline, CDR1 MDHEN and CDR2 SYDVKM. The CDR3 covers 16 residues. DNA for the CDR3: TGTGCCAGCAGCCCTAGGAGGGACAGGGTGCAAGATACGCAGTATTTT. Protein: CASSPRRDRVQDTQYF.

This chain links TRBV18 with TRBJ2-3; 10 bases line up with TRBD2. CDR1 KGHSH and CDR2 LQKENI come from the germline V gene. CDR3 length: 18 residues. V lost 4 bases, J lost 1 base, and 11 bases stayed unmatched. The CDR3 coding sequence is TGTGCCAGCTCACGGCTAGCGGGGGCGATTAAAGGCACAGATACGCAGTATTTT. As protein: CASSRLAGAIKGTDTQYF.

This rearrangement joins TRBV28 to TRBJ1-1; D might be TRBD1 (5 bases). This CDR3 has 13 residues. Germline loops: CDR1 MDHEN, CDR2 SYDVKM. V was trimmed by 2 bases and J by 3 bases, leaving 7 bases between them. The CDR3 sequence is CASSLGAHTEAFF. In DNA, the CDR3 is TGTGCCAGCAGTTTAGGGGCTCACACTGAAGCTTTCTTT.

The chain has TRBV11-2 and TRBJ2-5; TRBD2 matches at 11 bases. Germline V CDR1 and CDR2: SGHAT, FQNNGV. V gave up 1 base and J gave up 5 bases; unmatched junction bases: 3. There are 15 residues in the CDR3. CDR3 coding DNA: TGTGCCAGCAGCTTAGGTAGCGGGGGGGAGGAGACCCAGTACTTC. This codes for CASSLGSGGEETQYF.

This sequence joins TRBV5-1 and TRBJ1-6; 8 positions match TRBD1. CDR3 length equals 17 residues. V dropped 0 bases and J dropped 7; count of bases not matched to a gene: 9. Germline CDR1 and CDR2: SGHRS and YFSETQ. CDR3 nucleotide sequence: TGCGCCAGCAGCTTGGGGGTATCGACAGGGGTCAATTCACCCCTCCACTTT. Its translation is CASSLGVSTGVNSPLHF.

The chain recombines TRBV15 with TRBJ2-7; TRBD2 matches 9 bases. Unmatched junction bases numbered 16, after V lost 1 base and J lost 0 bases. CDR1 LNHNV and CDR2 YYDKDF come from the germline V gene (reference sequence). The CDR3 has 20 amino acids. This chain's CDR3 is CATSRAPGAASGVSSYEQYF. The CDR3 region has the DNA TGTGCCACCAGCAGAGCCCCGGGGGCGGCTAGCGGGGTTAGCTCCTACGAGCAGTACTTC.

This chain links TRBV11-2 with TRBJ1-6, with D possibly being TRBD1 (6 bases). V was pared by 2 bases and J by 8 bases, with 25 bases between. The V gene's germline CDR1 is SGHAT and CDR2 FQNNGV. This CDR3 has 19 residues. CDR3 DNA sequence: TGTGCCAGCAGCTTATATGGTTCAGGGGATTTCGTTTGGTATTCACCCCTCCACTTT. Residues: CASSLYGSGDFVWYSPLHF. Using reference TRBV11-2 and TRBJ1-6 for the parts outside the CDR3, the full variable domain is EAGVAQSPRYKIIEKRQSVAFWCNPISGHATLYWYQQILGQGPKLLIQFQNNGVVDDSQLPKDRFSAERLKGVDSTLKIQPAKLEDSAVYLCASSLYGSGDFVWYSPLHFGNGTRLTVT.